Below, 14 T cell receptor beta chains from the same sample are listed, as sequenced in a study of blood T cell repertoires in COVID-19. Profiled with immunoSEQ multiplex PCR; TCRdb holds only in-frame clones, not every one. This table holds more than 85,000 clones, roughly 86% found once. The sample consisted of peripheral blood. These receptors were collected from a woman aged 60-75 years with acute or convalescent COVID-19.

This clone was counted only a few times. J is TRBJ2-1 and V is TRBV6-5; 8 bases line up with TRBD2. The V gene end was trimmed by 4 bases and the J gene end by 8 bases; junction bases not matched to a gene: 7. CDR1 and CDR2 (germline): MNHEY, SVGAGI. This CDR3 region has 14 residues. The CDR3 region has the DNA TGTGCCAGCAGTTGGCGGGGGGCGCGGGATGAGCAGTTCTTC. Protein: CASSWRGARDEQFF.

This chain joins TRBV4-1 and TRBJ2-2; no clear D. The germline V gene encodes CDR1 MGHRA and CDR2 YSYEKL. V was pared by 2 bases and J by 1 base, with 5 bases between. The CDR3 length is 14 residues. The CDR3 protein is CASSQTGNTGELFF. The CDR3 coding sequence is TGCGCCAGCAGCCAAACGGGGAACACCGGGGAGCTGTTTTTT.

V and J are TRBV28 and TRBJ2-1; TRBD1 is a possible D gene (5 bases). The CDR3 length is 16 residues. Germline V gene lookup returns CDR1 MDHEN and CDR2 SYDVKM. V was clipped by 5 bases and J by 7 bases, with 21 bases between them. The CDR3 loop reads CASSGMDNPSANEQFF. CDR3 coding DNA: TGTGCCAGCAGTGGGATGGACAACCCGTCGGCTAATGAGCAGTTCTTC.

This sequence joins TRBV30 and TRBJ2-2, with D unclear. Trimming left V 4 bases short and J 4 bases short, with 13 bases between. Germline V gives CDR1 GTSNPN, CDR2 SVGIG (reference sequence). This CDR3 has 14 amino acids. DNA for the CDR3: TGTGCCTGGACCCCGTCCGGTTTCACCGGGGAGCTGTTTTTT. Amino acids: CAWTPSGFTGELFF.

This clone showed up just once. The genes are TRBV7-8 and TRBJ1-4; weak D call: TRBD1 (5 bases). V was shortened by 1 base and J by 5 bases, with 17 bases between the two germline ends. Looked up from germline, CDR1 is SGHVS and CDR2 is FQNEAQ. CDR3 length: 17 residues. This CDR3 is CASSLGRWQGRNEKLFF. The CDR3 DNA reads TGTGCCAGCAGCTTAGGGCGTTGGCAGGGTAGGAATGAAAAACTGTTTTTT.

The V and J genes are TRBV5-1 and TRBJ2-5, with 9 bases aligning to TRBD1. The V and J ends lost 2 bases and 2 bases, in that order; junction bases with no gene match: 4. Germline assignment: CDR1 SGHRS and CDR2 YFSETQ. The CDR3 covers 15 residues. CDR3 nucleotide sequence: TGCGCCAGCAGCTTAGGGACAGGGAAGCAAGAGACCCAGTACTTC. As protein: CASSLGTGKQETQYF.

This clone was seen more than once but under ten times. V usage is TRBV5-4 and J usage is TRBJ1-4, with 9 bases that match TRBD1. After removal of 4 bases from V and 9 bases from J, the junction contained 10 bases not matched to a gene. The CDR3 is 15 residues long. Germline lookup yields CDR1 SGHNT and CDR2 YYREEE (reference sequence). Written as DNA, the CDR3 is TGTGCCAGCAGCACCTCCGGGACAGGGCGGAAAAAACTGTTTTTT. Protein product: CASSTSGTGRKKLFF.

The genes are TRBV13 and TRBJ2-7, with 10 bases fitting TRBD2. V gave up 0 bases and J gave up 5 bases; unmatched junction bases: 4. Germline assignment: CDR1 PRHDT and CDR2 FYEKMQ (reference sequence). The CDR3 totals 15 residues. The CDR3 DNA reads TGTGCCAGCAGCTTAGGAGCGGGAGGGCCGGACGAGCAGTACGTC. Translating it yields CASSLGAGGPDEQYV.

The chain carries TRBV3-1 (or the pseudogene TRBV3-2) and TRBJ2-3; D gene ambiguous. Germline loops: CDR1 LGHDT, CDR2 YNNKEL (reference sequence). V was shortened by 3 bases and J by 3 bases, with 4 bases between the two germline ends. The length of the CDR3 is 12 residues. The CDR3 nucleotides are TGTGCCAGCAGCCAGAGAACAGATACGCAGTATTTT. It codes for CASSQRTDTQYF.

The chain combines TRBV2 with TRBJ2-7, with TRBD2 matching over 8 bases. Germline CDR1 is SNHLY and CDR2 is FYNNEI. The CDR3 runs 13 residues. Unmatched junction bases numbered 8, after V lost 8 bases and J lost 5 bases. CDR3 amino acids: CASEGSGSNEQYF. CDR3 coding DNA: TGTGCCAGCGAGGGGAGCGGGAGCAACGAGCAGTACTTC.

As DNA, the CDR3 is TGCGCCAGCAGTCCTAAGGAGACCCAGTACTTC. Amino acids: CASSPKETQYF. The rearrangement joins TRBV10-2 to TRBJ2-5; no clear D gene. The length of the CDR3 is 11 residues. Germline assignment: CDR1 WSHSY and CDR2 SAAADI. Trimming cost V 5 bases and J 5 bases, with 6 bases left between them.

The V call is TRBV6-6, the J call TRBJ1-1; no reliable D call. Germline V lookup: CDR1 MNHNY, CDR2 SVGAGI (reference sequence). Trimming left V 2 bases short and J 5 bases short, with 9 bases between. The CDR3 is 13 residues long. The CDR3 DNA is TGTGCCAGCAGTTACCGGGGTGGTACTGAAGCTTTCTTT. The encoded protein is CASSYRGGTEAFF.

CDR3 coding DNA: TGCGCCAGCAGGAGGGAGAATGAAGCTTTCTTT. This gives the protein CASRRENEAFF. The chain links TRBV5-1 to TRBJ1-1; D not certain. CDR1 and CDR2 from the germline V gene are SGHRS and YFSETQ. There are 11 residues in the CDR3. The V gene lost 5 bases and the J gene lost 7 bases, with 9 bases spanning the gap.

CDR3 protein: CASSPQSPTLTDTQYF. In DNA, the CDR3 is TGTGCCAGCTCACCACAGTCGCCTACCCTCACAGATACGCAGTATTTT. This chain uses TRBV18 with TRBJ2-3; D is ambiguous. V dropped 1 base and J dropped 2 bases, with 13 bases sitting between them. Germline V lookup: CDR1 KGHSH, CDR2 LQKENI. This CDR3 has 16 amino acids.